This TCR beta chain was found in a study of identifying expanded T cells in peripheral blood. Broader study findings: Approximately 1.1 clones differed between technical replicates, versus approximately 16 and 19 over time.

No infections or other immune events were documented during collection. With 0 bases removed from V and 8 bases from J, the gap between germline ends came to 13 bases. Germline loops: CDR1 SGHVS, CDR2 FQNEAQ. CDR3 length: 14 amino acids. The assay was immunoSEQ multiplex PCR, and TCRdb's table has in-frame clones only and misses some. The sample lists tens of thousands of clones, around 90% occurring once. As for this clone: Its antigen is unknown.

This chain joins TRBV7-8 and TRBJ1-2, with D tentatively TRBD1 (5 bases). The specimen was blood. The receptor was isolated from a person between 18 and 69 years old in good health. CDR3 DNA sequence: TGTGCCAGCAGCTTAGCCTATGGCAGGGAGGGCTACACCTTC. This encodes CASSLAYGREGYTF.